This T cell receptor beta chain stems from a study of T-cell reconstitution after alpha-beta-depleted transplantation in children. This clonotype appeared a few times. Its specificity is not known. Findings of the study overall: Newly made T cells mostly supplied T-cell counts and diversity one year after transplant.

TCRbeta library construction was performed incorporating unique molecular identifiers. TCRdb analysed the PCR reads with MiXCR anew, one entry per CDR3 protein. The repertoire holds 750,000 to 950,000 distinct CDR3 sequences, with approximately 15% as singletons. Germline V gene data show CDR1 as SGDLS and CDR2 as YYNGEE. The germline V and J ends were trimmed by 4 bases and 1 base, with 17 bases remaining between them. This CDR3 has 17 residues. The specimen was PBMCs, mostly from graft donor cells, collected 360 days after TCRalphabeta/CD19-depleted stem cell transplant. The TCR originated in a male patient younger than 18 who had a stem cell transplant for acute lymphoblastic leukemia, so the T cells may come from the graft donor. V and J are TRBV9 and TRBJ2-2, with D possibly TRBD2 on 6 matching bases. The CDR3 nucleotides are TGTGCCAGCAGCCTCCGGTGGGCGGGATTGAACACCGGGGAGCTGTTTTTT. Encoded protein: CASSLRWAGLNTGELFF.